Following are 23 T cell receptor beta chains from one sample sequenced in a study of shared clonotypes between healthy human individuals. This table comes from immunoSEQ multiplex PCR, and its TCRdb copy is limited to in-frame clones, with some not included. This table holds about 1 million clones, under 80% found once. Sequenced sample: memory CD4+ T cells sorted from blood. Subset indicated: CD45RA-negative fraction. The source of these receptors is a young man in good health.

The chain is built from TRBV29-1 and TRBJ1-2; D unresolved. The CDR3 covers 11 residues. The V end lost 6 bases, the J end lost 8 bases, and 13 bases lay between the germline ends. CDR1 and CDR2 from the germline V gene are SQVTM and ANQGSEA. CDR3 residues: CSVAEGWGYTF. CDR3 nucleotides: TGCAGCGTAGCGGAAGGATGGGGCTACACCTTC.

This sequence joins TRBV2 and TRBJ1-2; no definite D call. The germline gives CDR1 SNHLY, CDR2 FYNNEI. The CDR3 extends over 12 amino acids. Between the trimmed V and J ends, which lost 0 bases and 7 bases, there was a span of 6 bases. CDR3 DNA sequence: TGTGCCAGCAGTGAAGCGCTCGGTGGCTACACCTTC. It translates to CASSEALGGYTF.

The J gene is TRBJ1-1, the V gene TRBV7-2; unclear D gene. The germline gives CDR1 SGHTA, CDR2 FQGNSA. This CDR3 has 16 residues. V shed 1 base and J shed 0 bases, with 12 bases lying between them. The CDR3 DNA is TGTGCCAGCAGCTTAGATGTCAGTCGGATGAACACTGAAGCTTTCTTT. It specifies CASSLDVSRMNTEAFF.

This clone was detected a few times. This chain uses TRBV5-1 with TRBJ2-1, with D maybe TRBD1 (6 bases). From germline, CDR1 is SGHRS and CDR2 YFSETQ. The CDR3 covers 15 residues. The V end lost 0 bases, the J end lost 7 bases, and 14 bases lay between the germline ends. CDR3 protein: CASSLVPRDNNEQFF. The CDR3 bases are TGCGCCAGCAGCTTGGTACCTAGGGACAATAATGAGCAGTTCTTC.

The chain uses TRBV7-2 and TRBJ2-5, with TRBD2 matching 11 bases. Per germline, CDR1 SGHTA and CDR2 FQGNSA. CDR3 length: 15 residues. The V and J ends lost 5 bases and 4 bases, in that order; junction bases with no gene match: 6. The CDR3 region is CASSRLAGMLETQYF. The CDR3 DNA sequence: TGTGCCAGCAGCAGACTAGCGGGGATGTTAGAGACCCAGTACTTC.

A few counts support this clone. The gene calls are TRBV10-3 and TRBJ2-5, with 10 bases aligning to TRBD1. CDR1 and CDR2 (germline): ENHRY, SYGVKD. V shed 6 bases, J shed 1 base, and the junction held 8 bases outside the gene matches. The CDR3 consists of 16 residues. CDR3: CAISLGQGGTQETQYF. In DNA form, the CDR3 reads TGTGCCATCAGCCTAGGACAGGGGGGTACCCAAGAGACCCAGTACTTC.

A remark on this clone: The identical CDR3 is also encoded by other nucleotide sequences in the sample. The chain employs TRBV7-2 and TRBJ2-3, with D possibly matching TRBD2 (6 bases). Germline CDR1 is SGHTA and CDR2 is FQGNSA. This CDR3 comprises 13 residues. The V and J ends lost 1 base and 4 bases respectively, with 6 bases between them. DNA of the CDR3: TGTGCCAGCAGCTTAGGGGGGGCAGATACGCAGTATTTT. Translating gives CASSLGGADTQYF.

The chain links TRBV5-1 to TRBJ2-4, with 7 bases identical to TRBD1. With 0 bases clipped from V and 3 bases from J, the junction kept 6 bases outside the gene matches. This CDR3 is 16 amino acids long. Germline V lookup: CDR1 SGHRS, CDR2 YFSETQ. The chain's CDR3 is CASSLEQGIVKNIQYF. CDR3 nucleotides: TGCGCCAGCAGCTTGGAACAGGGGATTGTCAAAAACATTCAGTACTTC.

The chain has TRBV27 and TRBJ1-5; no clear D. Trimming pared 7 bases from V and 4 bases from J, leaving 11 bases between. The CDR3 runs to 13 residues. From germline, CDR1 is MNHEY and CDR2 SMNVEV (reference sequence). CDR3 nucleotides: TGTGCCAGCAAGGCGGTCGGAAATCAGCCCCAGCATTTT. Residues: CASKAVGNQPQHF.

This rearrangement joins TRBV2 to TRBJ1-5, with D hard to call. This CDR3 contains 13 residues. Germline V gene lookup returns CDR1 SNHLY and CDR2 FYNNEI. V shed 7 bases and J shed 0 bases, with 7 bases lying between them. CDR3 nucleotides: TGTGCCAGCAACAGCTATAGCAATCAGCCCCAGCATTTT. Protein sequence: CASNSYSNQPQHF.

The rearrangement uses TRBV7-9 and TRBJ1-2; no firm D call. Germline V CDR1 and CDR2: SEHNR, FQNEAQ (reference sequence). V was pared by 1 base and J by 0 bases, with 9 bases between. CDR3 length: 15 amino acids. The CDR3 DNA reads TGTGCCAGCAGCTTAGGTTACAGCTCTAACTATGGCTACACCTTC. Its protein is CASSLGYSSNYGYTF.

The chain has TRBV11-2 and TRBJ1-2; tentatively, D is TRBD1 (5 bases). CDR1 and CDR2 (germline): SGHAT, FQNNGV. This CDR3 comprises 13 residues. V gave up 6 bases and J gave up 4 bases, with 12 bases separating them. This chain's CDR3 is CASSPDKSYGYTF. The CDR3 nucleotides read TGTGCCAGCAGTCCGGACAAATCCTATGGCTACACCTTC.

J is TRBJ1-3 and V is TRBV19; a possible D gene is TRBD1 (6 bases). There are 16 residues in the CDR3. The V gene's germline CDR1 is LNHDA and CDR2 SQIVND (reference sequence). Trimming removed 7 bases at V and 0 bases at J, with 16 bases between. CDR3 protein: CASKQDSASSGNTIYF. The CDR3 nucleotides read TGTGCCAGTAAGCAGGACAGTGCAAGCTCTGGAAACACCATATATTTT.

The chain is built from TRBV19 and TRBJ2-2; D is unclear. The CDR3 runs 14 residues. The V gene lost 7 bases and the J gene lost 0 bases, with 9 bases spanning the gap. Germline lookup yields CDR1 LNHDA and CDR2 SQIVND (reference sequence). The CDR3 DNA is TGTGCCAGTATCGGGCAGACGAACACCGGGGAGCTGTTTTTT. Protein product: CASIGQTNTGELFF.

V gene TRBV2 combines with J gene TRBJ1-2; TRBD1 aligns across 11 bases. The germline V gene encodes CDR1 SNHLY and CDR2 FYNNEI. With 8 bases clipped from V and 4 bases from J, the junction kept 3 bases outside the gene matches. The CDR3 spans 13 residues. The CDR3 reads CASWGQGGYGYTF. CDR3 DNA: TGTGCCAGCTGGGGACAGGGGGGCTATGGCTACACCTTC.

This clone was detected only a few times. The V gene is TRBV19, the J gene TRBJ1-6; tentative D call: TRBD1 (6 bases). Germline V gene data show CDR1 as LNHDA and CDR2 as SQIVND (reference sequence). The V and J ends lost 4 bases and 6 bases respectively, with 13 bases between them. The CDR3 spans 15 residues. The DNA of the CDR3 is TGTGCCAGTAGTACCTCGACAGGATTTAATTCACCCCTCCACTTT. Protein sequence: CASSTSTGFNSPLHF.

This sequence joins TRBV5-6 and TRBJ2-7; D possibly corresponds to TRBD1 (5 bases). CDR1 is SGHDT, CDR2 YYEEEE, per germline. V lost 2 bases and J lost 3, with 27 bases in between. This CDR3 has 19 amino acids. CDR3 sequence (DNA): TGTGCCAGCAGCTTTTCCTCGCAGAATGATGGGGCGACCTTCTACGAGCAGTACTTC. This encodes CASSFSSQNDGATFYEQYF.

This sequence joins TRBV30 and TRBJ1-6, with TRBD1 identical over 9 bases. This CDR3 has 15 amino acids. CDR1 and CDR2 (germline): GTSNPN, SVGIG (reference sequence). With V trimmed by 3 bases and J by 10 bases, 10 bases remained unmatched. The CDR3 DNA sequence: TGTGCCTGGAGGGGCTTAGGGACAGGGATATCACCCCTCCACTTT. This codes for CAWRGLGTGISPLHF.

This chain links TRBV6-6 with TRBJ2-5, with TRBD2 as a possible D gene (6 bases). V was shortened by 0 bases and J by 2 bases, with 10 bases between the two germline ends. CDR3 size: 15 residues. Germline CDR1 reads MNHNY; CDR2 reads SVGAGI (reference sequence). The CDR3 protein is CASSYSSSGQETQYF. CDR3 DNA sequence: TGTGCCAGCAGTTACTCGAGTAGCGGTCAAGAGACCCAGTACTTC.

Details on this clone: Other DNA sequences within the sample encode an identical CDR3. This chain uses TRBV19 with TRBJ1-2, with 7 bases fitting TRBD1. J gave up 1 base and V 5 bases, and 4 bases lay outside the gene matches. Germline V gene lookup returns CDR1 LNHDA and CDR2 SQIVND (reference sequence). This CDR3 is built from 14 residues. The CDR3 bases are TGTGCCAGTAGTGCGGGACAGCTTAACTATGGCTACACCTTC. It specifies CASSAGQLNYGYTF.

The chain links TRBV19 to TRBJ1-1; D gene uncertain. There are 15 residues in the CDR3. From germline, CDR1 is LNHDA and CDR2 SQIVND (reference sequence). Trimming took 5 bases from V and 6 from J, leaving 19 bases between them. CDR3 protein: CASSRKPQQRPEAFF. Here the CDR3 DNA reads TGTGCCAGTAGTCGAAAACCGCAACAGAGGCCTGAAGCTTTCTTT.

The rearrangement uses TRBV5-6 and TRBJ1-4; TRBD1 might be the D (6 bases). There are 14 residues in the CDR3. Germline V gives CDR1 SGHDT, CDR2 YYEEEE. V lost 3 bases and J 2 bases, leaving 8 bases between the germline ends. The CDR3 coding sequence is TGTGCCAGCAGCTCTCAGGGGACTAATGAAAAACTGTTTTTT. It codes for CASSSQGTNEKLFF.

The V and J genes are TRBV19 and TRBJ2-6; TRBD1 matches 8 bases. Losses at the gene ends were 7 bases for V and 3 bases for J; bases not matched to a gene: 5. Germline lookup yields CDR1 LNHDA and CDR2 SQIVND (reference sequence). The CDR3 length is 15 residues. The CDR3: CASTGGSSGANVLTF. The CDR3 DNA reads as TGTGCCAGTACAGGGGGCTCGAGTGGGGCCAACGTCCTGACTTTC.